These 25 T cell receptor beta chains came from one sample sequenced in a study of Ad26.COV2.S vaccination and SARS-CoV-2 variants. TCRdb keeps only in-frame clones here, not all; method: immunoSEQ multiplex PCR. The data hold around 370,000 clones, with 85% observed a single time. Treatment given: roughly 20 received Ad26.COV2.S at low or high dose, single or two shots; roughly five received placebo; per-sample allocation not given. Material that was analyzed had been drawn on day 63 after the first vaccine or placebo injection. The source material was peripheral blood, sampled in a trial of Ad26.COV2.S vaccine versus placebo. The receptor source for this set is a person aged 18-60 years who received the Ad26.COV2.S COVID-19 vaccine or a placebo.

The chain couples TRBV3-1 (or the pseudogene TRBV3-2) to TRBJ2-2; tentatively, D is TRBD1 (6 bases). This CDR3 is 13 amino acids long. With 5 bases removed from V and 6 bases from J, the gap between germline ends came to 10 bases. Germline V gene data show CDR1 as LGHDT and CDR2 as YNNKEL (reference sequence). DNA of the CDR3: TGTGCCAGCAGCTTCAGGGGACCCGGGGAGCTGTTTTTT. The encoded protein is CASSFRGPGELFF.

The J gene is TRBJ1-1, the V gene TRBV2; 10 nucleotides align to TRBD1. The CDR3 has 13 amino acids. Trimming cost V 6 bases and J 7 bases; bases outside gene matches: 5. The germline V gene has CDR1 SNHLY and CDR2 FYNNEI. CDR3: CASRGTGAIEAFF. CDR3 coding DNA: TGTGCCAGCAGGGGGACAGGGGCGATTGAAGCTTTCTTT.

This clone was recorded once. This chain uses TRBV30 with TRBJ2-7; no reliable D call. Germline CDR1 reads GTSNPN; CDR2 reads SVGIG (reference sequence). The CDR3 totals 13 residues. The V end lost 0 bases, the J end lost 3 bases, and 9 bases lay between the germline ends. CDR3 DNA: TGTGCCTGGAGTGTATTGGAATACTACGAGCAGTACTTC. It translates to CAWSVLEYYEQYF.

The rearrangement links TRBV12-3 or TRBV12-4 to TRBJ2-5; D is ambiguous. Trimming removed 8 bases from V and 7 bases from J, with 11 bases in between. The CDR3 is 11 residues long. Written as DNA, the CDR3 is TGTGCCAGCGGCCCTCGAGGGACCCAGTACTTC. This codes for CASGPRGTQYF.

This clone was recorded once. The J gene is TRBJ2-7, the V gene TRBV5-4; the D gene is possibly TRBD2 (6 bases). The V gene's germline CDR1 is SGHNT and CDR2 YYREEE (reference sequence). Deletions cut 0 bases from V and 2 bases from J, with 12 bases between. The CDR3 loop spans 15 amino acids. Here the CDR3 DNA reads TGTGCCAGCAGCTTGGGGGGCGGGGATACCTACGAGCAGTACTTC. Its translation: CASSLGGGDTYEQYF.

CDR3 residues: CASGRTASRGTEAFF. For the CDR3, the DNA is TGTGCCAGCGGTCGGACAGCCTCCCGCGGCACTGAAGCTTTCTTT. V and J are TRBV9 and TRBJ1-1, with D possibly being TRBD1 (6 bases). The CDR3 is 15 residues long. The V gene's germline CDR1 is SGDLS and CDR2 YYNGEE. Trimming removed 7 bases at V and 4 bases at J, with 20 bases between.

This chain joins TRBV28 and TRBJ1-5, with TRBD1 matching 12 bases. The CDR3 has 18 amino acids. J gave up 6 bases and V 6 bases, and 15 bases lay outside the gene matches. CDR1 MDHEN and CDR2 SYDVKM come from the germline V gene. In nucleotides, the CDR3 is TGTGCCAGCAGCATGGGACAGGGGGCATTTAGTCGCGGTCAGCCCCAGCATTTT. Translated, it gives CASSMGQGAFSRGQPQHF.

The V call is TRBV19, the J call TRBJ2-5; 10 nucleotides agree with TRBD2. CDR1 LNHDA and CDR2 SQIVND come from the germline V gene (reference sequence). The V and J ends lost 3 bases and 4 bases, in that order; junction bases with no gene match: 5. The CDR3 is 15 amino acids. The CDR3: CASSILASGGETQYF. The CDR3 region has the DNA TGTGCCAGTAGTATCTTGGCTAGCGGGGGAGAGACCCAGTACTTC.

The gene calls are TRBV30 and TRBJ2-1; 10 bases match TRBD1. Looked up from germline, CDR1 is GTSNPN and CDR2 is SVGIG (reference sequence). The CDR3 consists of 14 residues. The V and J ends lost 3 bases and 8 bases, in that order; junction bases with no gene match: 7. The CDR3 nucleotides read TGTGCCTGGAGAAGGACAGGGGGTTTCTATGAGCAGTTCTTC. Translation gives CAWRRTGGFYEQFF. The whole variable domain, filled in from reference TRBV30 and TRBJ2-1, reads SQTIHQWPATLVQPVGSPLSLECTVEGTSNPNLYWYRQAAGRGLQLLFYSVGIGQISSEVPQNLSASRPQDRQFILSSKKLLLSDSGFYLCAWRRTGGFYEQFFGPGTRLTVL.

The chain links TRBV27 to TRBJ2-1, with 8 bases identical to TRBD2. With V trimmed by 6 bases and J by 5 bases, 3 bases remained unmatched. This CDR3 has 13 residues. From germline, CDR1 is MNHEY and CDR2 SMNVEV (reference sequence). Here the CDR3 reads CASRGLEDNEQFF. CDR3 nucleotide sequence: TGTGCCAGCAGGGGACTAGAAGACAATGAGCAGTTCTTC.

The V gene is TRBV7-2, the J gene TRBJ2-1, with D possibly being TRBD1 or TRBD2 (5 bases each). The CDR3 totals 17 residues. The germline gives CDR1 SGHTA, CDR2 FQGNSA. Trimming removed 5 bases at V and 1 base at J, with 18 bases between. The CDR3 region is CASSIRGGGNSYNEQFF. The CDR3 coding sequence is TGTGCCAGCAGCATCCGGGGCGGAGGTAATTCCTACAATGAGCAGTTCTTC.

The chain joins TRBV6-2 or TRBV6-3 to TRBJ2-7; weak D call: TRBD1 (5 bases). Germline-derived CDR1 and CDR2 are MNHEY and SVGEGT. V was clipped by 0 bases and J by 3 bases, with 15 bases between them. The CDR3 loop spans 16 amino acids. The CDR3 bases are TGTGCCAGCAGTTACTCGTTTCGGCAGGGCCACTACGAGCAGTACTTC. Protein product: CASSYSFRQGHYEQYF.

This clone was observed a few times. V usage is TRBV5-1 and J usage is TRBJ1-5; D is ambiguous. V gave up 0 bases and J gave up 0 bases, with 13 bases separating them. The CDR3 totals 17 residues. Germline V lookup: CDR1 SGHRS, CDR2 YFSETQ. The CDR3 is CASSLVHDCYSNQPQHF. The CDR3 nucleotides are TGCGCCAGCAGCTTGGTCCATGACTGCTATAGCAATCAGCCCCAGCATTTT. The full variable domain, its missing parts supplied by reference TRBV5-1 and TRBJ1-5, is KAGVTQTPRYLIKTRGQQVTLSCSPISGHRSVSWYQQTPGQGLQFLFEYFSETQRNKGNFPGRFSGRQFSNSRSEMNVSTLELGDSALYLCASSLVHDCYSNQPQHFGDGTRLSIL.

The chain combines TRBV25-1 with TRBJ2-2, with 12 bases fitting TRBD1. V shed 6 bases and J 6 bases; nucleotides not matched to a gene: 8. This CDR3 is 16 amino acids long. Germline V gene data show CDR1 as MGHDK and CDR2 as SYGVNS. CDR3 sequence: CASRGPGQGAAGELFF. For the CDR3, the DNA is TGTGCCAGCAGGGGACCGGGACAGGGGGCGGCCGGGGAGCTGTTTTTT.

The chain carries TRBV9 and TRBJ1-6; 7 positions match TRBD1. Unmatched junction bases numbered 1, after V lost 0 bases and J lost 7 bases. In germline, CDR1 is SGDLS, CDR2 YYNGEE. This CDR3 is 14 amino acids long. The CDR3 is CASSVAGQNSPLHF. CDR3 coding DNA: TGTGCCAGCAGCGTAGCGGGACAGAATTCACCCCTCCACTTT.

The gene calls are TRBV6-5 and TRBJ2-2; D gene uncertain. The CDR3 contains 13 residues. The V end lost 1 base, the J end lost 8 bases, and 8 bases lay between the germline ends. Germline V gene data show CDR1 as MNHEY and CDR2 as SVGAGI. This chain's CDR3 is CASSYYGAGELFF. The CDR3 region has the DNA TGTGCCAGCAGTTACTACGGAGCTGGGGAGCTGTTTTTT.

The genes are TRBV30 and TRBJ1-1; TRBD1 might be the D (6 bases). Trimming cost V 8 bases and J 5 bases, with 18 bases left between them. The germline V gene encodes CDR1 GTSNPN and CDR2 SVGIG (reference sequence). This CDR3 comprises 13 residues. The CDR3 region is CAGIKGGWTEAFF. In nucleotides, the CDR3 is TGTGCCGGAATAAAAGGGGGGTGGACTGAAGCTTTCTTT.

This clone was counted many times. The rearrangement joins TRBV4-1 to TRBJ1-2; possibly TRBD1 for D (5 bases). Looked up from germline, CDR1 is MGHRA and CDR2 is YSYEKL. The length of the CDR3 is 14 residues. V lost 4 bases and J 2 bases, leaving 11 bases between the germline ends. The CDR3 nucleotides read TGCGCCAGCAGCCGCATACCAGGGAACTATGGCTACACCTTC. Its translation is CASSRIPGNYGYTF.

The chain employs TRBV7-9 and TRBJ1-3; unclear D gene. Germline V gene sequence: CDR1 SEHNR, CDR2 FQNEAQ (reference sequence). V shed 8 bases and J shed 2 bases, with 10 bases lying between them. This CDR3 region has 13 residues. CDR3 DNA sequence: TGTGCCAGCCTGGGTATGGCTGGAAACACCATATATTTT. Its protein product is CASLGMAGNTIYF.

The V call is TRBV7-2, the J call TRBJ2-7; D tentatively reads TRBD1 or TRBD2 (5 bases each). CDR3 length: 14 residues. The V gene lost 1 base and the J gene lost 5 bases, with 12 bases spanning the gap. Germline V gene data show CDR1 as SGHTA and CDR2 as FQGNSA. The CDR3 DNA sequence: TGTGCCAGCAGCTTAGTAGGGGTTAGCGACGAGCAGTACTTC. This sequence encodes CASSLVGVSDEQYF.

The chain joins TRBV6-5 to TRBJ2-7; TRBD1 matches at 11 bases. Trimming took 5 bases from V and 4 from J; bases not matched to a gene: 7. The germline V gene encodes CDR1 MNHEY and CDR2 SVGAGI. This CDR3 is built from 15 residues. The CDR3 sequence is CASSQRTGGIYEQYF. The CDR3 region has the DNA TGTGCCAGCAGTCAAAGGACAGGGGGCATATACGAGCAGTACTTC.

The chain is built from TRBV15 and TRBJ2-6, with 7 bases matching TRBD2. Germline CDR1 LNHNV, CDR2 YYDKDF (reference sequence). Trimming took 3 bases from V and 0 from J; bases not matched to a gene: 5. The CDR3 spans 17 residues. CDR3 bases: TGTGCCACCAGCAGGGTGGGAGGGAGCTCTGGGGCCAACGTCCTGACTTTC. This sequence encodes CATSRVGGSSGANVLTF.

The CDR3 spells CASTAGGFGETQYF. CDR3 DNA sequence: TGTGCCAGTACCGCTGGGGGGTTCGGGGAGACCCAGTACTTC. This chain links TRBV19 with TRBJ2-5, with a weak D call TRBD2 (6 bases). The germline CDR1 and CDR2 sequences are LNHDA and SQIVND (reference sequence). V was clipped by 7 bases and J by 5 bases, with 17 bases between them. The CDR3 sequence is 14 residues long.

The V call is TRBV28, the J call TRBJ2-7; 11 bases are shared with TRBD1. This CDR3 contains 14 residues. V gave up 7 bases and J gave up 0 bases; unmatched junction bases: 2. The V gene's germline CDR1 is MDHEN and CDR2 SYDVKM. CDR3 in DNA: TGTGCCAGCATGGGACAGGGGGGCTCCTACGAGCAGTACTTC. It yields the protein CASMGQGGSYEQYF.

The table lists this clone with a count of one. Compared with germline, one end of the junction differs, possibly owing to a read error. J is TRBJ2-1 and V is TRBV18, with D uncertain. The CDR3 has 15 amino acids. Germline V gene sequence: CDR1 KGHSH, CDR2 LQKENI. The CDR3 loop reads CASSAPRPSYNEQFF. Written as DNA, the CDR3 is TGTGCCAGCTCAGCACCAAGGCCCTCCTACAATGAGCAGTTCTTC.